One and the same sample provided the 18 T cell receptor beta chains below, sequenced in a study of blood T cell dynamics during melanoma immunotherapy. Time point meaning: pre-treatment baseline. Sequenced by immunoSEQ multiplex PCR; TCRdb stores in-frame clones only, minus some. The sample includes 13,000 or so clones, under 90% of them seen just once. Material: blood, obtained from a patient treated with checkpoint blockade. The receptors stem from a human donor with melanoma.

In this sample, this clone turned up once. Here the CDR3 DNA reads TGTGCCAGCAGTTCCCCTAGCGGGAGCTCCTACAATGAGCAGTTCTTC. Encoded protein: CASSSPSGSSYNEQFF. The chain combines TRBV28 with TRBJ2-1, with 10 nucleotides matching TRBD2. V shed 4 bases and J 0 bases; nucleotides not matched to a gene: 3. Looked up from germline, CDR1 is MDHEN and CDR2 is SYDVKM. CDR3 length equals 16 residues. Using reference TRBV28 and TRBJ2-1 for the parts outside the CDR3, the full variable domain is DVKVTQSSRYLVKRTGEKVFLECVQDMDHENMFWYRQDPGLGLRLIYFSYDVKMKEKGDIPEGYSVSREKKERFSLILESASTNQTSMYLCASSSPSGSSYNEQFFGPGTRLTVL.

The V gene is TRBV18, the J gene TRBJ2-2; TRBD2 agrees at 10 bases. The trim removed 8 bases at V and 7 bases at J, leaving 10 bases unmatched. CDR3 length: 15 residues. Germline V CDR1 and CDR2: KGHSH, LQKENI. The CDR3 here is CASTNSGRAIGELFF. CDR3 DNA: TGTGCCAGCACCAACAGCGGGAGGGCGATCGGGGAGCTGTTTTTT.

This chain uses TRBV4-2 with TRBJ1-5, with 8 nucleotides matching TRBD1. Germline-derived CDR1 and CDR2 are LGHNA and YNFKEQ. Germline trimming cut 1 base from V and 0 bases from J; bases unmatched to any gene: 2. The CDR3 contains 16 residues. CDR3 nucleotide sequence: TGTGCCAGCAGCCAAGGGACAGGGATTAGCAATCAGCCCCAGCATTTT. It is translated as CASSQGTGISNQPQHF.

The sample holds one count of this clone. Distinct nucleotide sequences in the sample also encode this CDR3. The chain's CDR3 is CASSPGQLNSPLHF. The CDR3 nucleotides are TGTGCCAGCAGCCCGGGACAGCTTAATTCACCCCTCCACTTT. The chain joins TRBV5-6 to TRBJ1-6, with 7 bases fitting TRBD1. Looked up from germline, CDR1 is SGHDT and CDR2 is YYEEEE. Losses at the gene ends were 4 bases for V and 6 bases for J; bases not matched to a gene: 4. This CDR3 has 14 residues.

The chain links TRBV7-8 to TRBJ2-7; perhaps TRBD1 as D (5 bases). V lost 5 bases, J lost 4 bases, and 9 bases lay in between. Germline-derived CDR1 and CDR2 are SGHVS and FQNEAQ. This CDR3 is built from 12 residues. Here the CDR3 reads CASSTKGYEQYF. Written as DNA, the CDR3 is TGTGCCAGCAGCACCAAGGGGTACGAGCAGTACTTC. The full variable domain, completed using reference TRBV7-8 and TRBJ2-7, is GAGVSQSPRYKVAKRGQDVALRCDPISGHVSLFWYQQALGQGPEFLTYFQNEAQLDKSGLPSDRFFAERPEGSVSTLKIQRTQQEDSAVYLCASSTKGYEQYFGPGTRLTVT.

This sequence joins TRBV25-1 and TRBJ1-3, with D perhaps matching TRBD1 (5 bases). Germline V CDR1 and CDR2: MGHDK, SYGVNS. V lost 2 bases to trimming and J lost 0 bases, with 14 bases between them. CDR3 size: 17 residues. The CDR3 nucleotides are TGTGCCAGCAGTGAAGGGGCAGAACTTTCCTCTGGAAACACCATATATTTT. It encodes CASSEGAELSSGNTIYF.

This clone was found a few times. The rearrangement joins TRBV5-1 to TRBJ2-3, with TRBD1 identical over 7 bases. V lost 4 bases and J lost 2; bases outside the gene matches: 22. This CDR3 contains 20 residues. Germline lookup yields CDR1 SGHRS and CDR2 YFSETQ. In DNA form, the CDR3 reads TGCGCCAGCAGCCATAGGAGCAGGGGGTTTCGATTTAACTCCACAGATACGCAGTATTTT. This sequence encodes CASSHRSRGFRFNSTDTQYF.

V gene TRBV28 combines with J gene TRBJ1-1; TRBD1 matches at 7 bases. Losses at the gene ends were 6 bases for V and 6 bases for J; bases not matched to a gene: 10. Germline V CDR1 and CDR2: MDHEN, SYDVKM. This CDR3 comprises 14 residues. The CDR3 region is CASSPTRQGAEAFF. DNA of the CDR3: TGTGCCAGCAGCCCAACACGACAGGGCGCTGAAGCTTTCTTT. The whole variable domain, filled in from reference TRBV28 and TRBJ1-1, reads DVKVTQSSRYLVKRTGEKVFLECVQDMDHENMFWYRQDPGLGLRLIYFSYDVKMKEKGDIPEGYSVSREKKERFSLILESASTNQTSMYLCASSPTRQGAEAFFGQGTRLTVV.

The V gene is TRBV6-5, the J gene TRBJ1-2; TRBD1 aligns across 7 bases. The CDR3 loop spans 13 amino acids. Losses at the gene ends were 7 bases for V and 7 bases for J; bases not matched to a gene: 9. CDR1 MNHEY and CDR2 SVGAGI come from the germline V gene. DNA for the CDR3: TGTGCCAGCATTAACACAGGGGCGTCTGGCTACACCTTC. Protein sequence: CASINTGASGYTF.

The rearrangement joins TRBV7-2 to TRBJ2-7; 12 bases map to TRBD2. Per germline, CDR1 SGHTA and CDR2 FQGNSA. V dropped 3 bases and J dropped 4; count of bases not matched to a gene: 1. This CDR3 contains 14 residues. The CDR3 DNA is TGTGCCAGCAGCTTTACTAGCGGGAGGTACGAGCAGTACTTC. Translated, it gives CASSFTSGRYEQYF.

The CDR3 DNA is TGTGCCAGCAGCTTAGCGAGAGGACAGGGGGGCTACAATGAGCAGTTCTTC. Encoded protein: CASSLARGQGGYNEQFF. The rearrangement uses TRBV7-9 and TRBJ2-1; 10 bases fit TRBD1. This CDR3 is 17 amino acids long. V lost 0 bases, J lost 3 bases, and 5 bases stayed unmatched. CDR1 and CDR2 (germline): SEHNR, FQNEAQ (reference sequence).

This chain uses TRBV6-1 with TRBJ2-5; D is tentatively TRBD1 or TRBD2 (5 bases each). The CDR3 loop spans 16 amino acids. The V gene lost 3 bases and the J gene lost 7 bases, with 21 bases spanning the gap. CDR1 is MNHNS, CDR2 SASEGT, per germline. The CDR3 here is CASSEAGTSLLGTQYF. CDR3 sequence (DNA): TGTGCCAGCAGTGAGGCCGGGACCTCACTACTGGGGACCCAGTACTTC.

The CDR3 region is CASSQFSGPGRLFPSYEQYF. In DNA form, the CDR3 reads TGCGCCAGCAGCCAATTCTCTGGGCCGGGACGGCTATTCCCCTCCTACGAGCAGTACTTC. The chain recombines TRBV4-1 with TRBJ2-7; D assignment may be TRBD1 or TRBD2 (5 bases each). Per germline, CDR1 MGHRA and CDR2 YSYEKL. This CDR3 spans 20 amino acids. V was cut by 2 bases and J by 0 bases, with 26 bases left in between.

V is TRBV7-2 and J is TRBJ1-2; weak D call: TRBD1 (5 bases). The CDR3 consists of 13 residues. CDR1 is SGHTA, CDR2 FQGNSA, per germline. The V gene lost 5 bases and the J gene lost 3 bases, with 10 bases spanning the gap. CDR3 nucleotides: TGTGCCAGCAGCGTCGACAGATACTATGGCTACACCTTC. Translation: CASSVDRYYGYTF.

This clone was observed a single time. The chain has TRBV7-9 and TRBJ2-3; TRBD1 agrees at 10 bases. The V gene end was trimmed by 3 bases and the J gene end by 8 bases; junction bases not matched to a gene: 14. Germline CDR1 and CDR2: SEHNR and FQNEAQ (reference sequence). CDR3 length equals 17 residues. The DNA of the CDR3 is TGTGCCAGCAGCTTTGAACCGTTGGTGACAGGGGGCGGTACGCAGTATTTT. It yields the protein CASSFEPLVTGGGTQYF.

The chain is built from TRBV7-2 and TRBJ1-2; D is uncertain. The CDR3 consists of 14 residues. Germline CDR1 and CDR2: SGHTA and FQGNSA. V gave up 4 bases and J gave up 7 bases, with 16 bases separating them. The CDR3 protein is CASSSYGTVSGYTF. CDR3 bases: TGTGCCAGCAGCTCCTACGGCACAGTCAGTGGCTACACCTTC.

CDR3 coding DNA: TGTGCCAGCAGGGCGACTAGCGGGAGCTCCTACGAGCAGTACTTC. This codes for CASRATSGSSYEQYF. The chain recombines TRBV6-1 with TRBJ2-7; 12 positions match TRBD2. This CDR3 contains 15 residues. Germline lookup yields CDR1 MNHNS and CDR2 SASEGT. The V segment lost 6 bases and the J segment 0 bases; nucleotides outside the gene matches: 3.

The chain joins TRBV27 to TRBJ2-1; TRBD2 agrees at 12 bases. The germline CDR1 and CDR2 sequences are MNHEY and SMNVEV (reference sequence). The CDR3 runs to 21 residues. The trim removed 3 bases at V and 9 bases at J, leaving 24 bases unmatched. CDR3 protein: CASSFPARGLTSGGPTGEQFF. In nucleotides, the CDR3 is TGTGCCAGCAGTTTCCCCGCCAGGGGGTTGACTAGCGGGGGACCAACCGGTGAGCAGTTCTTC.